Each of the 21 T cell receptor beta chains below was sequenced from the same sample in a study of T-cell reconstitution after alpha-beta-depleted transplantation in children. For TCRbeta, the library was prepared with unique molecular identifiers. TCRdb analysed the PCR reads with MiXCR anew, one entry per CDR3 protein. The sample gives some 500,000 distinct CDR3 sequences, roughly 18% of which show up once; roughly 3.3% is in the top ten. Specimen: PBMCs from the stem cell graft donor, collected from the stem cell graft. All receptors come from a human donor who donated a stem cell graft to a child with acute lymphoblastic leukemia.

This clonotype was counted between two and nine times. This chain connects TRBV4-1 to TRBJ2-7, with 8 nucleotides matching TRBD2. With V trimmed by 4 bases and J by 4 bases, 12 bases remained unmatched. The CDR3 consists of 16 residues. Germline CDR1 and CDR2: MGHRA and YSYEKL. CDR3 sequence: CASSLTLDSGIYEQYF. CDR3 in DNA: TGCGCCAGCAGCCTAACTTTGGATAGCGGGATATACGAGCAGTACTTC.

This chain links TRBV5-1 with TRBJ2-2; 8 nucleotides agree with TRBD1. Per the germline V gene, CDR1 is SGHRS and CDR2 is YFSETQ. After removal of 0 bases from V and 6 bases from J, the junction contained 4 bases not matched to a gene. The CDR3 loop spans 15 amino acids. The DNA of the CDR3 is TGCGCCAGCAGCTTGGCCGTGACAGGGGCCGGGGAGCTGTTTTTT. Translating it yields CASSLAVTGAGELFF.

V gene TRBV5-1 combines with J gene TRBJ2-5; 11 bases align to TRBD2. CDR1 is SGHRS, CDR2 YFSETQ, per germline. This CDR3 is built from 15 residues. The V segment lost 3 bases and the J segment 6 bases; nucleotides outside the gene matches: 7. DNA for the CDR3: TGCGCCAGCAGCTCAATAGCGGGAGGGCCCCAGACCCAGTACTTC. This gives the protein CASSSIAGGPQTQYF.

The CDR3 here is CASSPGQLNEQFF. The CDR3 coding sequence is TGTGCCAGCAGCCCGGGACAGCTCAATGAGCAGTTCTTC. The chain couples TRBV7-6 to TRBJ2-1; 7 bases map to TRBD1. Germline-derived CDR1 and CDR2 are SGHVS and FNYEAQ. V was pared by 5 bases and J by 6 bases, with 4 bases of the junction left unmatched. The CDR3 has 13 residues.

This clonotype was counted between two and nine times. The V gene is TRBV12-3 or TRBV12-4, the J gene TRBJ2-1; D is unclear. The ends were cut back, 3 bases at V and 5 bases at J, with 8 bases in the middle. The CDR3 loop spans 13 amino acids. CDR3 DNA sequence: TGTGCCAGCAGTTTCCTCACAGACAATGAGCAGTTCTTC. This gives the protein CASSFLTDNEQFF.

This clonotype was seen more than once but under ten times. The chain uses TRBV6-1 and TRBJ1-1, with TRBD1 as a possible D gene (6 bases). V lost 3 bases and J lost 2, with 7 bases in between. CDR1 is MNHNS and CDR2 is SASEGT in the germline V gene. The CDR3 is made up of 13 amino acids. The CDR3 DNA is TGTGCCAGCAGTGACGGGGGCAACACTGAAGCTTTCTTT. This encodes CASSDGGNTEAFF.

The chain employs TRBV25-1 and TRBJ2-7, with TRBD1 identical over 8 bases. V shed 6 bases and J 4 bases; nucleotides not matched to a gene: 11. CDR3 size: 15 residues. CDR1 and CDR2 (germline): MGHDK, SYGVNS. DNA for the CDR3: TGTGCCAGCAGACTAGCCAGGGGGCGCGGGTACGAGCAGTACTTC. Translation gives CASRLARGRGYEQYF.

CDR3 sequence (DNA): TGCGCCAGCAGCCAAGCGGTTCGAGAGACCCAGTACTTC. Its protein is CASSQAVRETQYF. The chain has TRBV4-1 and TRBJ2-5, with D unresolved. CDR3 length: 13 amino acids. Trimming shortened V by 1 base and J by 4 bases, and 7 bases separated the two germline ends. Germline CDR1 and CDR2: MGHRA and YSYEKL.

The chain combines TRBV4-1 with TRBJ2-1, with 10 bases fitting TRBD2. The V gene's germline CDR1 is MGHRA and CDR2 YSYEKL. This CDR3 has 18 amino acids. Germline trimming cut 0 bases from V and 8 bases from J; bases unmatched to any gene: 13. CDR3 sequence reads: CASSQDRVEREGTDEQFF. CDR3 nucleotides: TGCGCCAGCAGCCAAGATCGTGTAGAGCGGGAGGGCACAGATGAGCAGTTCTTC.

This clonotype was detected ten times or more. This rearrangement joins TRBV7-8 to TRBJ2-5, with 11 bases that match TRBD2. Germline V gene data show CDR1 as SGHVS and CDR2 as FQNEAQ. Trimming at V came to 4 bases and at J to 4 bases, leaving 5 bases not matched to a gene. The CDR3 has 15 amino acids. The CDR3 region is CASSSHLAGGETQYF. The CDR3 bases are TGTGCCAGCAGCTCGCACCTAGCGGGAGGAGAGACCCAGTACTTC. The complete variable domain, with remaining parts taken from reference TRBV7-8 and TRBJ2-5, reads GAGVSQSPRYKVAKRGQDVALRCDPISGHVSLFWYQQALGQGPEFLTYFQNEAQLDKSGLPSDRFFAERPEGSVSTLKIQRTQQEDSAVYLCASSSHLAGGETQYFGPGTRLLVL.

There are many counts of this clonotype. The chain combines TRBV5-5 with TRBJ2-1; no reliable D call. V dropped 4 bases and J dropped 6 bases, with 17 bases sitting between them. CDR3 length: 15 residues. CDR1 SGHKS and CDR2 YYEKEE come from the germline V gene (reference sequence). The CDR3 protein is CASSGPGTSSNEQFF. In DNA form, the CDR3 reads TGTGCCAGCAGCGGCCCCGGTACGTCCAGCAATGAGCAGTTCTTC.

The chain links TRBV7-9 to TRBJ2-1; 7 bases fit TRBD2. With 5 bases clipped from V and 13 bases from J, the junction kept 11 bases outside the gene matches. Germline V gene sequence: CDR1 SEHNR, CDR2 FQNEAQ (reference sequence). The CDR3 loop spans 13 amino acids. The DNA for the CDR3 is TGTGCCAGCAGCCCCGGGCGCGGGGGTGCACAGTTCTTC. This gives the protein CASSPGRGGAQFF.

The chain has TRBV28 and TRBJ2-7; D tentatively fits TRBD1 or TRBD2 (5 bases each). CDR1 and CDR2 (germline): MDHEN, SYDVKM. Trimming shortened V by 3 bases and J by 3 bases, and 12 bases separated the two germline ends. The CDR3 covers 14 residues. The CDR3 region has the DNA TGTGCCAGCAGTTTTAGTTGGGGGAACTACGAGCAGTACTTC. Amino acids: CASSFSWGNYEQYF.

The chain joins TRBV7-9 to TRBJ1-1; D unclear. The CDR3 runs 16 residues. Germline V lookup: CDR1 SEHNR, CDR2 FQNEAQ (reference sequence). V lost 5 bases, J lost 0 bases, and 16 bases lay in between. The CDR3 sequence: CASSRWTATMNTEAFF. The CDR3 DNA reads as TGTGCCAGCAGCCGCTGGACGGCCACTATGAACACTGAAGCTTTCTTT.

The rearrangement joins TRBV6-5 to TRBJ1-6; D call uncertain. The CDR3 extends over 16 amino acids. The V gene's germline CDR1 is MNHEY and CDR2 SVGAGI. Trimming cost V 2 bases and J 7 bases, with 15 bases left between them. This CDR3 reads CASSYTAVVGNSPLHF. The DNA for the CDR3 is TGTGCCAGCAGTTACACCGCGGTAGTGGGCAATTCACCCCTCCACTTT.

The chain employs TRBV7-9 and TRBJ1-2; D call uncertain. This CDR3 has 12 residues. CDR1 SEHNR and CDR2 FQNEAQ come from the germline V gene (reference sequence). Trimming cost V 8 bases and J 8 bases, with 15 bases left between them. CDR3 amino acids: CASEGRARGYTF. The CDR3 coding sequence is TGTGCCAGCGAGGGTAGGGCGCGGGGCTACACCTTC.

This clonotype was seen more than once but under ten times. The CDR3 protein is CATSGPRRDHGYTF. The CDR3 DNA reads as TGTGCCACCAGTGGCCCCCGCCGGGACCATGGCTACACCTTC. The V gene is TRBV24-1, the J gene TRBJ1-2, with D possibly being TRBD1 (5 bases). Germline CDR1 KGHDR, CDR2 SFDVKD. Trimming removed 5 bases from V and 6 bases from J, with 15 bases in between. The CDR3 runs 14 residues.

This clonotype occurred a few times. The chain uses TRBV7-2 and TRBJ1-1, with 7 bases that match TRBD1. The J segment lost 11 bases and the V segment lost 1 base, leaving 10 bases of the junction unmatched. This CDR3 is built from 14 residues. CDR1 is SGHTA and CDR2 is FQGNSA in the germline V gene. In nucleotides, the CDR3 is TGTGCCAGCAGCTTAGGACCAAAACAGGGGCGGGCTTTCTTT. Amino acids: CASSLGPKQGRAFF.

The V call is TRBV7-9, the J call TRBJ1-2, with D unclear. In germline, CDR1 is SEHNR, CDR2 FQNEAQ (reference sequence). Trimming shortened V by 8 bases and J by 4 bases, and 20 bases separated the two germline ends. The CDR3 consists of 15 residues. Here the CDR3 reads CASPFPLLAGYGYTF. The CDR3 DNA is TGTGCCAGCCCCTTTCCGCTCCTTGCGGGCTATGGCTACACCTTC.

Here the CDR3 DNA reads TGCGCCAGCAGCTTGGGCGAGACACTGACCCTGTGGACTGAAGCTTTCTTT. Amino acid sequence: CASSLGETLTLWTEAFF. J is TRBJ1-1 and V is TRBV5-1; D gene unclear. V gave up 0 bases and J gave up 5 bases, with 20 bases separating them. The CDR3 length is 17 residues. Germline V gene data show CDR1 as SGHRS and CDR2 as YFSETQ.

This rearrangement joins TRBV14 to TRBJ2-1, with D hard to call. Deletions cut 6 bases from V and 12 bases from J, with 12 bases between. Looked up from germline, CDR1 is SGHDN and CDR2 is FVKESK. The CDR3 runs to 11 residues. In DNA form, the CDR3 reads TGTGCCAGCAGTCGTGGATATGTGCAGTTCTTC. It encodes CASSRGYVQFF.